This entry lists 21 T cell receptor beta chains sequenced from one sample in a study of Ad26.COV2.S vaccination and SARS-CoV-2 variants. The treatment denotes: around 19 received Ad26.COV2.S at low or high dose, single or two shots; 5 received placebo; per-sample allocation not given. At day 63 after the first vaccine or placebo injection, samples were drawn. Repertoires were generated with immunoSEQ multiplex PCR, while TCRdb's copy carries only in-frame clones and drops some. Of about 350,000 clones listed, about 89% are singletons. The source material was peripheral blood, sampled in a trial of Ad26.COV2.S vaccine versus placebo. These TCRs come from a person between 18 and 65 years old who received the Ad26.COV2.S COVID-19 vaccine or a placebo.

The chain has TRBV18 and TRBJ1-5, with no clear D. V lost 3 bases and J 1 base, leaving 4 bases between the germline ends. The CDR3 contains 13 residues. Germline CDR1 and CDR2: KGHSH and LQKENI. The CDR3 DNA sequence: TGTGCCAGCTCACCGGGAAGCAATCAGCCCCAGCATTTT. Its translation is CASSPGSNQPQHF.

This clone was counted a single time. The chain combines TRBV5-1 with TRBJ1-1; D not certain. The CDR3 runs to 14 residues. CDR1 is SGHRS, CDR2 YFSETQ, per germline. Trimming cost V 6 bases and J 0 bases, with 12 bases left between them. CDR3 residues: CASKIGAMNTEAFF. CDR3 in DNA: TGCGCCAGCAAAATCGGAGCCATGAACACTGAAGCTTTCTTT.

The V gene is TRBV18, the J gene TRBJ1-5; D not certain. V was trimmed by 3 bases and J by 2 bases, leaving 17 bases between them. The CDR3 extends over 17 amino acids. Germline CDR1 and CDR2: KGHSH and LQKENI. CDR3 sequence (DNA): TGTGCCAGCTCACCTGGTGAGGGCTTAACGGGCAATCAGCCCCAGCATTTT. This sequence encodes CASSPGEGLTGNQPQHF.

This sequence joins TRBV2 and TRBJ1-1, with a tentative D call TRBD1 (6 bases). V was pared by 5 bases and J by 0 bases, with 10 bases between. CDR1 and CDR2 from the germline V gene are SNHLY and FYNNEI. The CDR3 consists of 14 residues. CDR3 sequence reads: CASSSDSVNTEAFF. DNA of the CDR3: TGTGCCAGCAGTTCGGACAGTGTGAACACTGAAGCTTTCTTT.

The chain combines TRBV5-1 with TRBJ2-1, with D possibly matching TRBD2 (5 bases). This CDR3 comprises 14 residues. V lost 5 bases, J lost 5 bases, and 14 bases lay in between. Germline V gives CDR1 SGHRS, CDR2 YFSETQ. The CDR3 reads CASRGGLDNNEQFF. CDR3 nucleotide sequence: TGCGCCAGCAGAGGCGGACTGGATAACAATGAGCAGTTCTTC.

The genes are TRBV13 and TRBJ2-3; 11 bases map to TRBD1. The germline V gene encodes CDR1 PRHDT and CDR2 FYEKMQ (reference sequence). The CDR3 loop spans 17 amino acids. The junction had 8 bases not matched to a gene; V was cut back by 3 bases and J by 3 bases. In DNA, the CDR3 is TGTGCCAGCAGCTTGGGTTTGTGGGACAGGGGGACAGATACGCAGTATTTT. The encoded protein is CASSLGLWDRGTDTQYF.

This sequence joins TRBV2 and TRBJ1-1; D is ambiguous. The CDR3 consists of 13 residues. The V and J ends lost 0 bases and 6 bases respectively, with 8 bases between them. Germline V gene sequence: CDR1 SNHLY, CDR2 FYNNEI. As DNA, the CDR3 is TGTGCCAGCAGTGAAGCGCCCGCGGCTGAAGCTTTCTTT. Its translation is CASSEAPAAEAFF.

The genes are TRBV7-9 and TRBJ1-5, with a possible D match to TRBD1 (6 bases). The CDR3 covers 14 residues. The V gene lost 4 bases and the J gene lost 4 bases, with 11 bases spanning the gap. Germline V lookup: CDR1 SEHNR, CDR2 FQNEAQ (reference sequence). The CDR3 sequence: CASSSDRTNQPQHF. In DNA form, the CDR3 reads TGTGCCAGCAGCTCCGACAGGACAAATCAGCCCCAGCATTTT.

CDR3 in DNA: TGTGCCAGCAGTCCAGTTGGACTAGCCATCTCCTACGAGCAGTACTTC. Encoded protein: CASSPVGLAISYEQYF. The chain is built from TRBV28 and TRBJ2-7; 8 bases agree with TRBD2. CDR1 and CDR2 (germline): MDHEN, SYDVKM. The trim removed 5 bases at V and 0 bases at J, leaving 9 bases unmatched. CDR3 length: 16 residues.

This chain joins TRBV19 and TRBJ1-2, with TRBD1 identical over 9 bases. CDR1 and CDR2 from the germline V gene are LNHDA and SQIVND (reference sequence). The CDR3 totals 13 residues. After removal of 6 bases from V and 7 bases from J, the junction contained 6 bases not matched to a gene. In nucleotides, the CDR3 is TGTGCCAGTAGACTCCGGACAGGGGTTGGCTACACCTTC. It yields the protein CASRLRTGVGYTF.

This chain links TRBV6-2 or TRBV6-3 with TRBJ1-5; D is unclear. V shed 0 bases and J shed 0 bases, with 9 bases lying between them. CDR3 size: 16 residues. From germline, CDR1 is MNHEY and CDR2 SVGEGT. This CDR3 reads CASSYSVRYSNQPQHF. CDR3 DNA sequence: TGTGCCAGCAGTTACTCGGTCAGATATAGCAATCAGCCCCAGCATTTT.

The chain uses TRBV2 and TRBJ1-2; D gene uncertain. Deletions cut 2 bases from V and 3 bases from J, with 13 bases between. The CDR3 is 15 residues long. Germline CDR1 and CDR2: SNHLY and FYNNEI. CDR3 DNA: TGTGCCAGCAGTGAACACGAGAAAGACTACTATGGCTACACCTTC. Amino acid sequence: CASSEHEKDYYGYTF.

The chain joins TRBV24-1 to TRBJ2-1, with 8 bases matching TRBD1. This CDR3 region has 16 residues. The junction had 12 bases not matched to a gene; V was cut back by 4 bases and J by 8 bases. The germline V gene has CDR1 KGHDR and CDR2 SFDVKD. CDR3 sequence reads: CATSDSPIQGEDEQFF. The CDR3 DNA reads TGTGCCACCAGTGACTCTCCCATACAGGGGGAGGATGAGCAGTTCTTC.

The chain joins TRBV24-1 to TRBJ1-6, with D unclear. The V gene lost 6 bases and the J gene lost 9 bases, with 11 bases spanning the gap. CDR3 length equals 13 residues. Germline lookup yields CDR1 KGHDR and CDR2 SFDVKD. Here the CDR3 DNA reads TGTGCCACCAGTCAGGAACCGGGTTCACCCCTCCACTTT. It specifies CATSQEPGSPLHF.

This chain uses TRBV5-5 with TRBJ2-7; possibly TRBD1 for D (6 bases). V was clipped by 7 bases and J by 6 bases, with 17 bases between them. Germline CDR1 reads SGHKS; CDR2 reads YYEKEE (reference sequence). The CDR3 consists of 13 residues. The CDR3, as DNA: TGTGCCAGCTCAATCACAGGGTGGAGCGAGCAGTACTTC. This gives the protein CASSITGWSEQYF.

The CDR3 spells CASSLGLAGEWGNEQFF. The CDR3 DNA sequence: TGTGCCAGCAGCCTAGGACTAGCGGGAGAGTGGGGCAATGAGCAGTTCTTC. The chain uses TRBV16 and TRBJ2-1, with 13 bases identical to TRBD2. In germline, CDR1 is KGHSY, CDR2 FQNENV. The ends lost 4 bases at V and 6 bases at J; junction bases unmatched: 9. The length of the CDR3 is 17 residues.

The chain employs TRBV4-1 and TRBJ1-4; 10 bases match TRBD1. The CDR3 has 16 residues. V trimming: 1 base; J trimming: 6 bases; junction bases outside the gene matches: 5. In germline, CDR1 is MGHRA, CDR2 YSYEKL. CDR3: CASSQGAGTGDEKLFF. In nucleotides, the CDR3 is TGCGCCAGCAGCCAAGGCGCGGGGACAGGGGATGAAAAACTGTTTTTT.

The rearrangement joins TRBV7-9 to TRBJ2-1; D may be TRBD2 (5 bases). This CDR3 is 16 amino acids long. Germline values: CDR1 SEHNR, CDR2 FQNEAQ (reference sequence). V was pared by 5 bases and J by 4 bases, with 18 bases between. As DNA, the CDR3 is TGTGCCAGCAGCGCGTCCCGGAGGAGTCTTTACAATGAGCAGTTCTTC. Protein product: CASSASRRSLYNEQFF. Based on the CDR3 plus reference TRBV7-9 and TRBJ2-1, the full variable domain is DTGVSQNPRHKITKRGQNVTFRCDPISEHNRLYWYRQTLGQGPEFLTYFQNEAQLEKSRLLSDRFSAERPKGSFSTLEIQRTEQGDSAMYLCASSASRRSLYNEQFFGPGTRLTVL.

This clone was seen a few times. The chain is built from TRBV9 and TRBJ1-1; D not certain. Deletions cut 5 bases from V and 2 bases from J, with 10 bases between. Germline V CDR1 and CDR2: SGDLS, YYNGEE. The CDR3 has 13 residues. This chain's CDR3 is CASSGERNTEAFF. DNA of the CDR3: TGTGCCAGCAGTGGAGAAAGAAACACTGAAGCTTTCTTT.

The rearrangement joins TRBV7-8 to TRBJ1-5, with a tentative D call TRBD1 (6 bases). The germline gives CDR1 SGHVS, CDR2 FQNEAQ. The CDR3 has 16 residues. Trimming stripped 2 bases from V and 8 bases from J, with 19 bases between. The CDR3 DNA is TGTGCCAGCAGCTTACCAGGACAGCGTTCTGTTGAGCCCCAGCATTTT. Translation: CASSLPGQRSVEPQHF.

This chain links TRBV6-5 with TRBJ1-1, with TRBD1 as a possible D gene (6 bases). Trimming removed 6 bases at V and 6 bases at J, with 14 bases between. The germline V gene encodes CDR1 MNHEY and CDR2 SVGAGI. This CDR3 is built from 13 residues. The DNA of the CDR3 is TGTGCCAGCAGCCAGGGGTTCGGCGCTGAAGCTTTCTTT. This sequence encodes CASSQGFGAEAFF.